The source of this TCR beta chain is a study of blood T cell repertoires in COVID-19. In the study overall: Samples came from the United States, Italy and Spain, spanning acute and convalescent COVID-19. Sample material is recorded as cDNA or gDNA derived from T cells, B-cell-depleted T cells, or PBMCs.

Original analysis: Reference gene primer amplification gave nucleated cell count estimates. Some clones are missing from TCRdb's copy, which holds only in-frame ones; the method was immunoSEQ multiplex PCR. V and J calls plus clone size are reproduced from that table; the DNA served to infer D and trimming. The data show around 400,000 clones, roughly 90% seen once. This CDR3 is built from 16 residues. Germline V lookup: CDR1 WSHSY, CDR2 SAAADI. V was pared by 2 bases and J by 0 bases, with 5 bases of the junction left unmatched. The receptor was isolated from a man aged 40-55 years with acute or convalescent COVID-19. Sequencing used peripheral blood. This chain connects TRBV10-2 to TRBJ2-7; 9 bases fit TRBD2. CDR3 sequence reads: CASSEGSGRGSYEQYF. As DNA, the CDR3 is TGCGCCAGCAGTGAGGGTAGCGGGAGAGGCTCCTACGAGCAGTACTTC.